Each of the 26 T cell receptor beta chains below was sequenced from the same sample in a study of T cell responses to AZD1222 COVID-19 vaccine. Sequencing used immunoSEQ multiplex PCR; TCRdb keeps in-frame clones, though not all of them. The table has about 180,000 clones, around 90% seen once. The material sequenced was peripheral blood, taken on day 0 of AZD1222 vaccination. All receptors derive from an adult in good health.

The chain is built from TRBV19 and TRBJ2-1, with 7 positions matching TRBD2. Germline CDR1 LNHDA, CDR2 SQIVND (reference sequence). The CDR3 loop spans 16 amino acids. V lost 7 bases to trimming and J lost 7 bases; unmatched junction nucleotides: 16. CDR3 in DNA: TGTGCCAGTAACCGTCTTACGGGGGAGGGTTGGAATGAGCAGTTCTTC. Protein product: CASNRLTGEGWNEQFF.

This chain joins TRBV2 and TRBJ1-4, with 7 bases matching TRBD1. V gave up 6 bases and J gave up 5 bases; unmatched junction bases: 9. This CDR3 spans 15 amino acids. CDR1 is SNHLY, CDR2 FYNNEI, per germline. The CDR3 loop is CASSGGRGINEKLFF. The DNA for the CDR3 is TGTGCCAGCAGCGGGGGCAGGGGGATCAATGAAAAACTGTTTTTT.

The genes are TRBV3-1 (or the pseudogene TRBV3-2) and TRBJ1-4; D may be TRBD1 (5 bases). Trimming removed 5 bases at V and 7 bases at J, with 20 bases between. The germline V gene has CDR1 LGHDT and CDR2 YNNKEL (reference sequence). This CDR3 spans 16 amino acids. CDR3 nucleotides: TGTGCCAGCAGCAGGGGCGCGGCCATATTAAGTGAAAAACTGTTTTTT. Amino acid sequence: CASSRGAAILSEKLFF.

The V and J genes are TRBV9 and TRBJ2-1; D unresolved. The CDR3 is 15 amino acids. Germline CDR1 SGDLS, CDR2 YYNGEE. Trimming stripped 3 bases from V and 4 bases from J, with 14 bases between. The CDR3 region is CASSAGSKTYNEQFF. CDR3 DNA sequence: TGTGCCAGCAGCGCCGGTTCGAAGACGTACAATGAGCAGTTCTTC.

The V and J genes are TRBV3-1 (or the pseudogene TRBV3-2) and TRBJ2-7, with unresolved D. Germline CDR1 and CDR2: LGHDT and YNNKEL (reference sequence). CDR3 length equals 13 residues. The ends were cut back, 4 bases at V and 6 bases at J, with 13 bases in the middle. The CDR3 is CASSPNRLPEQYF. Here the CDR3 DNA reads TGTGCCAGCAGCCCCAACAGACTCCCCGAGCAGTACTTC.

This chain uses TRBV2 with TRBJ1-6; 7 bases map to TRBD1. CDR3 length equals 15 residues. The V and J ends lost 2 bases and 5 bases, in that order; junction bases with no gene match: 3. The germline gives CDR1 SNHLY, CDR2 FYNNEI. CDR3 in DNA: TGTGCCAGCAGTGAACTCAGGGGGGATAATTCACCCCTCCACTTT. Translated, it gives CASSELRGDNSPLHF.

The rearrangement links TRBV27 to TRBJ1-4, with unresolved D. The CDR3 is 14 residues long. Trimming stripped 2 bases from V and 5 bases from J, with 9 bases between. The germline V gene encodes CDR1 MNHEY and CDR2 SMNVEV (reference sequence). The CDR3 DNA reads as TGTGCCAGCAGTTTAACCAGAAGCAATGAAAAACTGTTTTTT. Amino acids: CASSLTRSNEKLFF.

This clone has a handful of counts. The genes are TRBV2 and TRBJ1-5, with a weak D call TRBD1 (6 bases). The germline V gene has CDR1 SNHLY and CDR2 FYNNEI. This CDR3 has 15 amino acids. Trimming took off 5 bases at V and 0 bases at J, with 11 bases between the two ends. The CDR3 protein is CASSITGNSNQPQHF. The CDR3 bases are TGTGCCAGCAGTATTACAGGGAATAGCAATCAGCCCCAGCATTTT.

Turning to this clone: Germline is not matched at one junction end, which may reflect a read error. The chain is built from TRBV29-1 and TRBJ1-4, with 10 nucleotides matching TRBD1. The CDR3 spans 14 residues. The germline V gene has CDR1 SQVTM and CDR2 ANQGSEA. The CDR3 loop reads CSVGAGQGNGKLFF. For the CDR3, the DNA is TGCAGCGTGGGGGCGGGACAGGGGAATGGAAAACTGTTTTTT.

In DNA form, the CDR3 reads TGTGCCAGCAATATACAGGGAATCGATCCCGAAGCTTTCTTT. The encoded protein is CASNIQGIDPEAFF. V and J are TRBV7-2 and TRBJ1-1; possibly TRBD1 for D (6 bases). The CDR3 contains 14 residues. Germline values: CDR1 SGHTA, CDR2 FQGNSA. Trimming took 7 bases from V and 8 from J, leaving 20 bases between them.

This rearrangement joins TRBV19 to TRBJ2-3; D is possibly TRBD2 (6 bases). Germline CDR1 is LNHDA and CDR2 is SQIVND (reference sequence). V dropped 4 bases and J dropped 3 bases, with 14 bases sitting between them. CDR3 size: 15 residues. The CDR3 protein is CASSTQGLGTDTQYF. CDR3 nucleotides: TGTGCCAGTAGTACTCAGGGACTTGGAACAGATACGCAGTATTTT.

This chain joins TRBV11-2 and TRBJ2-7; 7 nucleotides agree with TRBD1. Unmatched junction bases numbered 10, after V lost 2 bases and J lost 0 bases. From germline, CDR1 is SGHAT and CDR2 FQNNGV. This CDR3 is built from 17 residues. The CDR3 DNA reads TGTGCCAGCAGCTTAACAGGGGCCGGGCTGAGCTCCTACGAGCAGTACTTC. It codes for CASSLTGAGLSSYEQYF.

The V call is TRBV25-1, the J call TRBJ2-7, with 7 bases matching TRBD1. V shed 3 bases and J 4 bases; nucleotides not matched to a gene: 6. This CDR3 comprises 14 residues. The germline CDR1 and CDR2 sequences are MGHDK and SYGVNS. The CDR3, as DNA: TGTGCCAGCAGTGATCGACAGGGAACGTACGAGCAGTACTTC. Amino acid sequence: CASSDRQGTYEQYF.

The chain is built from TRBV29-1 and TRBJ2-3, with a possible D match to TRBD2 (5 bases). This CDR3 contains 12 residues. The germline V and J ends were trimmed by 5 bases and 4 bases, with 10 bases remaining between them. Germline V gene lookup returns CDR1 SQVTM and CDR2 ANQGSEA. CDR3 protein: CSVNEGPDTQYF. The CDR3 coding sequence is TGCAGCGTTAACGAGGGCCCAGATACGCAGTATTTT.

On this clone: This sample also contains other DNA sequences that code for the same CDR3. The V gene is TRBV18, the J gene TRBJ1-1; D is unresolved. The V and J ends lost 5 bases and 1 base respectively, with 8 bases between them. The length of the CDR3 is 13 residues. Germline V gene data show CDR1 as KGHSH and CDR2 as LQKENI. CDR3 protein: CASSLTENTEAFF. The CDR3 DNA sequence: TGTGCCAGCTCATTAACAGAGAACACTGAAGCTTTCTTT.

The chain has TRBV7-6 and TRBJ2-1; D may match TRBD1 or TRBD2 (6 bases each). This CDR3 spans 15 amino acids. With 2 bases removed from V and 8 bases from J, the gap between germline ends came to 16 bases. The germline V gene has CDR1 SGHVS and CDR2 FNYEAQ. CDR3 residues: CASSLNPGASDEQFF. CDR3 DNA sequence: TGTGCCAGCAGCTTAAATCCGGGGGCTTCGGATGAGCAGTTCTTC.

The chain combines TRBV27 with TRBJ1-2; TRBD1 agrees at 7 bases. The CDR3 contains 15 residues. From germline, CDR1 is MNHEY and CDR2 SMNVEV (reference sequence). The ends lost 6 bases at V and 1 base at J; junction bases unmatched: 8. The CDR3 nucleotides are TGTGCCAGCAGCCTACAGGGGCCGGTTAACTATGGCTACACCTTC. Amino acids: CASSLQGPVNYGYTF.

V usage is TRBV2 and J usage is TRBJ2-4; D perhaps matches TRBD1 (6 bases). V was shortened by 6 bases and J by 4 bases, with 13 bases between the two germline ends. The CDR3 length is 14 residues. Per the germline V gene, CDR1 is SNHLY and CDR2 is FYNNEI. This CDR3 reads CASRENDRKNIQYF. Written as DNA, the CDR3 is TGTGCCAGCAGGGAGAATGACAGGAAAAACATTCAGTACTTC.

V and J are TRBV12-2 and TRBJ1-2. TRBV12-2 is designated a pseudogene. The CDR3 is 17 residues long. The DNA of the CDR3 is TGTGCAAGTCGCTTCACCTCATTCCCACGCTTAGCCCCAGGCTACACCTTC. The encoded protein is CASRFTSFPRLAPGYTF.

The chain recombines TRBV11-2 with TRBJ2-7, with a tentative D call TRBD2 (6 bases). Per the germline V gene, CDR1 is SGHAT and CDR2 is FQNNGV. Trimming shortened V by 0 bases and J by 3 bases, and 15 bases separated the two germline ends. The CDR3 is 16 amino acids. CDR3 coding DNA: TGTGCCAGCAGCTTAGATCCGCACCTAGCGAGCTACGAGCAGTACTTC. As protein: CASSLDPHLASYEQYF.

The chain is built from TRBV2 and TRBJ2-1; the D is unclear. CDR1 and CDR2 from the germline V gene are SNHLY and FYNNEI. V gave up 5 bases and J gave up 5 bases, with 4 bases separating them. The CDR3 has 11 amino acids. The CDR3 coding sequence is TGTGCCAGCAGTTTTCACAATGAGCAGTTCTTC. Translation gives CASSFHNEQFF.

This sequence joins TRBV5-6 and TRBJ1-1; TRBD1 matches at 8 bases. V was clipped by 4 bases and J by 4 bases; unmatched bases: 6. The CDR3 loop spans 14 amino acids. Germline V gene data show CDR1 as SGHDT and CDR2 as YYEEEE. The CDR3 here is CASSGTGLGTEAFF. In DNA form, the CDR3 reads TGTGCCAGCAGCGGGACAGGCTTAGGCACTGAAGCTTTCTTT.

The genes are TRBV18 and TRBJ2-3; D uncertain. Germline V lookup: CDR1 KGHSH, CDR2 LQKENI. Trimming shortened V by 6 bases and J by 4 bases, and 8 bases separated the two germline ends. The CDR3 spans 12 residues. CDR3 residues: CASSLKADTQYF. The CDR3 DNA is TGTGCCAGCTCGTTAAAGGCAGATACGCAGTATTTT.

The chain uses TRBV19 and TRBJ1-5, with a weak D call TRBD1 (5 bases). This CDR3 is built from 16 residues. The V end was cut by 7 bases, the J end by 3 bases, with 19 bases between. CDR1 is LNHDA, CDR2 SQIVND, per germline (reference sequence). CDR3 protein: CASKGRRERTNQPQHF. In DNA form, the CDR3 reads TGTGCCAGTAAGGGACGGAGGGAGAGAACCAATCAGCCCCAGCATTTT.

The V call is TRBV5-5, the J call TRBJ1-6; no clear D. This CDR3 contains 15 residues. With 5 bases removed from V and 1 base from J, the gap between germline ends came to 10 bases. Per germline, CDR1 SGHKS and CDR2 YYEKEE (reference sequence). CDR3 residues: CASSFTRSYNSPLHF. CDR3 DNA sequence: TGTGCCAGCAGTTTTACGAGGTCCTATAATTCACCCCTCCACTTT.

V is TRBV2 and J is TRBJ1-2; possibly TRBD1 for D (6 bases). The CDR3 consists of 12 residues. V lost 7 bases to trimming and J lost 5 bases, with 11 bases between them. In germline, CDR1 is SNHLY, CDR2 FYNNEI. DNA of the CDR3: TGTGCCAGCACCTTTACAGGGTATGGCTACACCTTC. It translates to CASTFTGYGYTF.